Ten or more counts support the clone carrying this T cell receptor beta chain. Its antigen remains unknown. The source of the sample is a study of response to subunit inactivated influenza vaccine. Overall study findings and caveats: Every seasonal influenza vaccination brings in few new T cells, the authors suggested.

Germline V gene lookup returns CDR1 LNHDA and CDR2 SQIVND (reference sequence). This CDR3 is built from 14 residues. Unmatched junction bases numbered 4, after V lost 2 bases and J lost 6 bases. Via MiXCR, TCRdb re-called the RT-PCR reads, giving one row per CDR3 protein. The sample gives roughly 650,000 distinct CDR3 sequences, less than 15% of which show up once; 7.6% is in the top ten. The clonotype originates from a man aged 50 to 60 who received an inactivated influenza vaccine. The V gene is TRBV19, the J gene TRBJ2-7; 10 bases map to TRBD1. Sequenced material: PBMCs from blood, taken 14 to 15 days before vaccination. The CDR3 DNA follows: TGTGCCAGTAGTATATCGGGACAGGGGAGCGAGCAGTACTTC. Encoded protein: CASSISGQGSEQYF. Filled out from reference TRBV19 and TRBJ2-7, the complete variable domain reads DGGITQSPKYLFRKEGQNVTLSCEQNLNHDAMYWYRQDPGQGLRLIYYSQIVNDFQKGDIAEGYSVSREKKESFPLTVTSAQKNPTAFYLCASSISGQGSEQYFGPGTRLTVT.